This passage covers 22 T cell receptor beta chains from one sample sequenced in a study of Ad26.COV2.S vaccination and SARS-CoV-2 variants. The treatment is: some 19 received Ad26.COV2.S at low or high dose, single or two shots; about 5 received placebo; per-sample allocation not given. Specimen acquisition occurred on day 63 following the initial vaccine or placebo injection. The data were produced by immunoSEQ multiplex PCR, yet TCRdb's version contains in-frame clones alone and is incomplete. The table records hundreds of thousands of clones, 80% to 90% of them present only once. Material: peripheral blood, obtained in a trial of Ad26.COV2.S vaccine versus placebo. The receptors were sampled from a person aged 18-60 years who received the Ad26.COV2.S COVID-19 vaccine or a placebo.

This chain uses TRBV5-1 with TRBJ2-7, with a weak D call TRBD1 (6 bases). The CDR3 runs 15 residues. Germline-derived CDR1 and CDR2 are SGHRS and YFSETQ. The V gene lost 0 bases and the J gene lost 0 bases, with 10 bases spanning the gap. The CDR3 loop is CASSLDHRDSYEQYF. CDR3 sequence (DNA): TGCGCCAGCAGCTTGGATCACAGGGACTCCTACGAGCAGTACTTC.

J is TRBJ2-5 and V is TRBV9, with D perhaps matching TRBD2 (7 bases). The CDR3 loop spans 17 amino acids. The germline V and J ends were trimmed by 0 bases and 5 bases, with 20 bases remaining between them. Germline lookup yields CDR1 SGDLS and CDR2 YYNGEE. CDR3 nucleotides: TGTGCCAGCAGCGTAGTGGACAGCGGCGGGGGTGGCGAGACCCAGTACTTC. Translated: CASSVVDSGGGGETQYF.

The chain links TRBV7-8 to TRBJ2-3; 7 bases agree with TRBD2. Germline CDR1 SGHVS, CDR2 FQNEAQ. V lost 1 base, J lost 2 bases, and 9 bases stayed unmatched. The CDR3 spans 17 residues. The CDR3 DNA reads TGTGCCAGCAGCTTAGGGGATGTTAGCGGGTACACAGATACGCAGTATTTT. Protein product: CASSLGDVSGYTDTQYF.

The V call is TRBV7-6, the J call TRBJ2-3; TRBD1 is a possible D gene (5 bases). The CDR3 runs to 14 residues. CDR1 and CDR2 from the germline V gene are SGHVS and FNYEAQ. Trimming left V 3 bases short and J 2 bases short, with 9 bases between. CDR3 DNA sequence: TGTGCCAGCAGCTTGTATGGGGCCACAGATACGCAGTATTTT. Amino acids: CASSLYGATDTQYF. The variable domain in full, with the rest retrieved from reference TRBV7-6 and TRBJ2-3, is GAGVSQSPRYKVTKRGQDVALRCDPISGHVSLYWYRQALGQGPEFLTYFNYEAQQDKSGLPNDRFSAERPEGSISTLTIQRTEQRDSAMYRCASSLYGATDTQYFGPGTRLTVL.

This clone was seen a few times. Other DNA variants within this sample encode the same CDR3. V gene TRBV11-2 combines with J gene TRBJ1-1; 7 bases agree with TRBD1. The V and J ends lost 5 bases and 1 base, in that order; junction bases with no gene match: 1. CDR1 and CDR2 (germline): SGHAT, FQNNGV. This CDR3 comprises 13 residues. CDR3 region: CASSRDRNTEAFF. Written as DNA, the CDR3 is TGTGCCAGCAGCAGGGACAGGAACACTGAAGCTTTCTTT.

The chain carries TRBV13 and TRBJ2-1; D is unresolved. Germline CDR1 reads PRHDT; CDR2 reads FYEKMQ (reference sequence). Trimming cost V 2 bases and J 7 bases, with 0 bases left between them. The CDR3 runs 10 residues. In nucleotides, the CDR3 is TGTGCCAGCAGCTTAAATGAGCAGTTCTTC. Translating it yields CASSLNEQFF.

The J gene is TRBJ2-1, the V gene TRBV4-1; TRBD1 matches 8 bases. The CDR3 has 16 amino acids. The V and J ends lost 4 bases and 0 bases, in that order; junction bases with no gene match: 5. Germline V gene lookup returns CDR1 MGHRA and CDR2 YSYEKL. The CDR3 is CASSRGQGISYNEQFF. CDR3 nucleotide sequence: TGCGCCAGCAGCCGAGGACAGGGTATCTCCTACAATGAGCAGTTCTTC.

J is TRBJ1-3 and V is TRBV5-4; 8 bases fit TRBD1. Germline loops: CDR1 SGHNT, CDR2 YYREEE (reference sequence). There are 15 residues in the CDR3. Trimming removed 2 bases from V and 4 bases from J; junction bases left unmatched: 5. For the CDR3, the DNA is TGTGCCAGCAGCTTCCAGGGGGCGACCGGAAACACCATATATTTT. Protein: CASSFQGATGNTIYF.

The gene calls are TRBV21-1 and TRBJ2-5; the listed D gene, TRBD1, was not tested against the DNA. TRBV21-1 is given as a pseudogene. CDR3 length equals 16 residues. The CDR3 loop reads CASSKAGQGGEETQYF. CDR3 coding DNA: TGTGCCAGCAGCAAAGCGGGGCAGGGGGGCGAAGAGACCCAGTACTTC.

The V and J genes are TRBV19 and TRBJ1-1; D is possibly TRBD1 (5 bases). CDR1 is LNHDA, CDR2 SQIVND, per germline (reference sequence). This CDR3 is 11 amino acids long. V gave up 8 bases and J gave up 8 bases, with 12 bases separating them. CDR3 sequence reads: CASGAWEEAFF. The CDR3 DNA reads TGTGCCAGTGGGGCCTGGGAGGAAGCTTTCTTT. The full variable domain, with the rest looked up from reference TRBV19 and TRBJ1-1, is DGGITQSPKYLFRKEGQNVTLSCEQNLNHDAMYWYRQDPGQGLRLIYYSQIVNDFQKGDIAEGYSVSREKKESFPLTVTSAQKNPTAFYLCASGAWEEAFFGQGTRLTVV.

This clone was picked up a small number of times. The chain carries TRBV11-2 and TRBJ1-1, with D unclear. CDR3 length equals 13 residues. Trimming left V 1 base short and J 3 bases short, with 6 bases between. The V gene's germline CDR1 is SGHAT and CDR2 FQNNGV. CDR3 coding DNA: TGTGCCAGCAGCTTAGTTATGGACACTGAAGCTTTCTTT. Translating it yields CASSLVMDTEAFF.

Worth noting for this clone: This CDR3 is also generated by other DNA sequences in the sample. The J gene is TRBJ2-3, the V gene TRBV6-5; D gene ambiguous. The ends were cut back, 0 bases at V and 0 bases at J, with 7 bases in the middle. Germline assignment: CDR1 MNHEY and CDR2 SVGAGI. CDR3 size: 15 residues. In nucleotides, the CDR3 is TGTGCCAGCAGTTACTCGAGGCCTAGCACAGATACGCAGTATTTT. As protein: CASSYSRPSTDTQYF.

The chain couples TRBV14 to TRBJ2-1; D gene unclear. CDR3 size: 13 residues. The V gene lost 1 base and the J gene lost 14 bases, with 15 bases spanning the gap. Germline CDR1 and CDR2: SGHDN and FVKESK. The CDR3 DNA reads TGTGCCAGCAGCCAAGGGCGCGACACCTCTAAGTTCTTC. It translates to CASSQGRDTSKFF.

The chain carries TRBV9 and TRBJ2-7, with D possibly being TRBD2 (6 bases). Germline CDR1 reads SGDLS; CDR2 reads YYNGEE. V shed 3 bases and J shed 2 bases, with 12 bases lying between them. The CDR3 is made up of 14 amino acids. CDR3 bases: TGTGCCAGCAGCGCCAGACTAGGTACCTACGAGCAGTACTTC. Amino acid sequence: CASSARLGTYEQYF.

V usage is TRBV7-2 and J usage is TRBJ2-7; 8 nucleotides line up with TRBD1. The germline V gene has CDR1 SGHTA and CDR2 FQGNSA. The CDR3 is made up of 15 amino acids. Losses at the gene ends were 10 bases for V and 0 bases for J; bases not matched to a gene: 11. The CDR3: CATGDRGGSSYEQYF. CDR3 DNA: TGTGCCACCGGCGACAGGGGCGGAAGCTCCTACGAGCAGTACTTC.

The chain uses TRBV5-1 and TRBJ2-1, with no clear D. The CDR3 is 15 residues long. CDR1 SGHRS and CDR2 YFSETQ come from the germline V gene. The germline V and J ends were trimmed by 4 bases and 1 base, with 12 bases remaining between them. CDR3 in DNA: TGCGCCAGCAGCAGCTCACCGCTATCCTACAATGAGCAGTTCTTC. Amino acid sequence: CASSSSPLSYNEQFF.

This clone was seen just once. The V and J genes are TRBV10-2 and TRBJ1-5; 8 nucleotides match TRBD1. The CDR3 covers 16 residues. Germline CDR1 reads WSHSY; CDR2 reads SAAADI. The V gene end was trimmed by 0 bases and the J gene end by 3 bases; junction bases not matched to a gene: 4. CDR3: CASSESPGGLNQPQHF. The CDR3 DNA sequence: TGCGCCAGCAGTGAGTCCCCAGGGGGCCTCAATCAGCCCCAGCATTTT.

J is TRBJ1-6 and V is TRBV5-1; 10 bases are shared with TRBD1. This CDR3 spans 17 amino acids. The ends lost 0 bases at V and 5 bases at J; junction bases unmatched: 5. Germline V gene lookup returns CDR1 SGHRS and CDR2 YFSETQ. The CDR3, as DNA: TGCGCCAGCAGCTTGGGGGACAGGGGATGGAATAATTCACCCCTCCACTTT. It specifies CASSLGDRGWNNSPLHF.

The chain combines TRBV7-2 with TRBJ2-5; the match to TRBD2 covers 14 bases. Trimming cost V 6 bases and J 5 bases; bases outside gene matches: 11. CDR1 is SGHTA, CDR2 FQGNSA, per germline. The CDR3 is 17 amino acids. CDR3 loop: CASSSGGLAGVWETQYF. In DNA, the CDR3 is TGTGCCAGCAGTTCTGGGGGACTAGCGGGAGTATGGGAGACCCAGTACTTC.

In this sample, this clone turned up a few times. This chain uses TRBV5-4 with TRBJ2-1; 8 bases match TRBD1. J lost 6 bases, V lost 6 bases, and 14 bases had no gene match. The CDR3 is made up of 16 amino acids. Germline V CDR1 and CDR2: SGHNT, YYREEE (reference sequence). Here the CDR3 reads CASTPEVDRVGNEQFF. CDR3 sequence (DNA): TGTGCCAGCACCCCCGAGGTGGACAGGGTGGGCAATGAGCAGTTCTTC.

The CDR3 DNA is TGTGCCAGCAGCTTAGCCCTTTCCTACGAGCAGTACTTC. This translates into CASSLALSYEQYF. The V gene is TRBV7-6, the J gene TRBJ2-7; D gene uncertain. Germline V gene lookup returns CDR1 SGHVS and CDR2 FNYEAQ. The CDR3 sequence is 13 residues long. V lost 0 bases and J lost 1, with 4 bases in between.

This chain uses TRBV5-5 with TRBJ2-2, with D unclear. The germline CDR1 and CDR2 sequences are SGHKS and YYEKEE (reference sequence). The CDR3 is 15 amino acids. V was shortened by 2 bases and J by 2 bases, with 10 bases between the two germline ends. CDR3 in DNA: TGTGCCAGCAGCTTTCTGGGCCGTAACACCGGGGAGCTGTTTTTT. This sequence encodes CASSFLGRNTGELFF.